The T cell receptor beta chain described here comes from a study of human T cells and chemical hapten exposure. This CDR3 has 16 amino acids. The germline gives CDR1 SGHTA, CDR2 FQGNSA. The V segment lost 5 bases and the J segment 6 bases; nucleotides outside the gene matches: 14. Individual cDNA molecules in this library carried unique molecular identifiers. Original handling: Samples contained a median of roughly 96,000 TCRs, with a range of about 23,224 to 700,000. TCRdb ran MiXCR on the RACE reads and lists one entry per CDR3 protein. The V and J calls and clone size come from TCRdb's table, not from the authors' own analysis. The table records approximately 350,000 distinct CDR3 sequences, just under 6.5% of them present only once. Time point described: patch test 2, 6 weeks after DPC sensitization. Noted treatment: therapeutic diphenylcyclopropenone sensitization with weekly scalp DPC. In this sample, this clonotype turned up a few times.

The starting material was whole blood, obtained in connection with sensitization to the hapten diphenylcyclopropenone (DPC). The J gene is TRBJ1-1, the V gene TRBV7-2, with 8 bases identical to TRBD1. This TCR was recovered from a young woman with alopecia areata. Some clones in this sample may be carry-over from other donors' samples. Here the CDR3 DNA reads TGTGCCAGCAGCATCGGGACAGGCCGGTCTAGTGCTGAAGCTTTCTTT. This codes for CASSIGTGRSSAEAFF. Full variable domain (missing parts from reference TRBV7-2 and TRBJ1-1): GAGVSQSPSNKVTEKGKDVELRCDPISGHTALYWYRQSLGQGLEFLIYFQGNSAPDKSGLPSDRFSAERTGGSVSTLTIQRTQQEDSAVYLCASSIGTGRSSAEAFFGQGTRLTVV.